The clone carrying this TCR beta chain was seen only a few times. Its antigen is undetermined. Germline CDR1 reads SGHDT; CDR2 reads YYEEEE. V dropped 4 bases and J dropped 5 bases, with 12 bases sitting between them. The length of the CDR3 is 13 residues. A library of TCRbeta sequences, prepared with unique molecular identifiers, was generated. From the PCR reads, TCRdb called clonotypes with MiXCR, one entry per CDR3 protein. The repertoire holds 500,000 to 650,000 distinct CDR3 sequences, with approximately 10% as singletons. These data come from a study of T-cell reconstitution after alpha-beta-depleted transplantation in children. General study findings and limits: TCRbeta diversity was high at day 60 in some patients (a result of surviving recipient T cells and thymic progenitors). Roughly two months post-transplant, alpha-beta T cells reportedly originated from several hundred graft clones that had expanded. When one year had passed after transplant, most T-cell counts and diversity came from newly produced T cells.

The rearrangement uses TRBV5-6 and TRBJ2-5; D is ambiguous. This clonotype was obtained from a female patient between 2 and 15 years old who had a stem cell transplant for aplastic anemia, so the T cells may come from the graft donor. The starting material was PBMCs, mostly from graft donor cells, obtained 180 days after TCRalphabeta/CD19-depleted stem cell transplant. CDR3 sequence (DNA): TGTGCCAGCAGCGCACTGGAAGCGGAGACCCAGTACTTC. Translation gives CASSALEAETQYF.